These 24 T cell receptor beta chains share one sample of origin, sequenced in a study of T cells after yellow fever vaccination. TCRdb re-called the 5' RACE reads with MiXCR, one entry per CDR3 protein. Found here are about 510,000 distinct CDR3 sequences, 21% of them singletons; the top ten hold about 17%. The sample was PBMCs, taken around 3 weeks after the first yellow fever vaccination. The receptors come from a man younger than 35 who received the YFV17D yellow fever vaccine.

The V and J genes are TRBV12-3 or TRBV12-4 and TRBJ2-5; possible D gene TRBD1, 6 bases. Trimming pared 6 bases from V and 0 bases from J, leaving 14 bases between. This CDR3 has 15 amino acids. CDR3 protein: CASRDLRGYQETQYF. The CDR3 bases are TGTGCCAGCAGAGACCTAAGGGGGTACCAAGAGACCCAGTACTTC.

The CDR3 protein is CASSRRRSTTYNEQFF. CDR3 sequence (DNA): TGTGCCAGCAGTCGCCGTCGCAGCACCACCTACAATGAGCAGTTCTTC. The rearrangement uses TRBV6-2 or TRBV6-3 and TRBJ2-1, with unresolved D. The V gene lost 5 bases and the J gene lost 2 bases, with 16 bases spanning the gap. The CDR3 is 16 residues long. Germline V lookup: CDR1 MNHEY, CDR2 SVGEGT.

The chain carries TRBV5-6 and TRBJ2-2; D gene unclear. The CDR3 loop spans 11 amino acids. V shed 4 bases and J shed 10 bases, with 8 bases lying between them. Germline V gene lookup returns CDR1 SGHDT and CDR2 YYEEEE. The CDR3 region is CASSTNEELFF. The CDR3 coding sequence is TGTGCCAGCAGCACGAACGAGGAGCTGTTTTTT.

The rearrangement links TRBV7-9 to TRBJ2-3; D not resolved. CDR1 and CDR2 (germline): SEHNR, FQNEAQ (reference sequence). The CDR3 is 14 residues long. The V and J ends lost 5 bases and 2 bases respectively, with 11 bases between them. The CDR3 DNA is TGTGCCAGCAGCCAGCTTGTCCACACAGATACGCAGTATTTT. Translating gives CASSQLVHTDTQYF.

This clonotype was picked up a small number of times. The chain joins TRBV7-3 to TRBJ2-3, with D tentatively TRBD1 (6 bases). V dropped 2 bases and J dropped 5 bases, with 11 bases sitting between them. The CDR3 loop spans 14 amino acids. Germline-derived CDR1 and CDR2 are SGHTA and FQGTGA. The CDR3 reads CASSLAGGLDTQYF. The CDR3 nucleotides are TGTGCCAGCAGCTTAGCTGGGGGCCTAGATACGCAGTATTTT.

This clonotype was recorded only once. The rearrangement uses TRBV13 and TRBJ2-5; 14 bases fit TRBD2. This CDR3 is 18 amino acids long. Trimming removed 5 bases from V and 1 base from J; junction bases left unmatched: 9. The germline V gene encodes CDR1 PRHDT and CDR2 FYEKMQ (reference sequence). CDR3 DNA: TGTGCCAGCAGCCTGTGGACTAGCGGGGGGCCGGGCCAAGAGACCCAGTACTTC. Translated: CASSLWTSGGPGQETQYF.

The rearrangement uses TRBV12-3 or TRBV12-4 and TRBJ2-1; 8 nucleotides match TRBD2. The CDR3 consists of 14 residues. V lost 11 bases and J lost 7; bases outside the gene matches: 13. The CDR3 DNA follows: TGTGCCTCCAGCATGGGACTAGTAGGTAATGAGCAGTTCTTC. This gives the protein CASSMGLVGNEQFF.

J is TRBJ2-7 and V is TRBV5-1, with a tentative D call TRBD1 (6 bases). Deletions cut 5 bases from V and 5 bases from J, with 11 bases between. The CDR3 length is 12 residues. From germline, CDR1 is SGHRS and CDR2 YFSETQ. The chain's CDR3 is CASRPDRNEQYF. The CDR3 DNA sequence: TGCGCCAGCAGGCCAGACAGGAACGAGCAGTACTTC.

The chain joins TRBV27 to TRBJ2-1; D is ambiguous. The CDR3 is made up of 12 amino acids. CDR1 MNHEY and CDR2 SMNVEV come from the germline V gene (reference sequence). V dropped 5 bases and J dropped 3 bases, with 5 bases sitting between them. CDR3 sequence reads: CASSNSYNEQFF. The CDR3 coding sequence is TGTGCCAGCAGTAACAGCTACAATGAGCAGTTCTTC.

This rearrangement joins TRBV24-1 to TRBJ2-5, with TRBD1 matching over 7 bases. Trimming cost V 2 bases and J 1 base; bases outside gene matches: 3. This CDR3 has 15 residues. Germline values: CDR1 KGHDR, CDR2 SFDVKD. The CDR3 reads CATSDSGTVQETQYF. In DNA, the CDR3 is TGTGCCACCAGTGATTCCGGGACAGTCCAAGAGACCCAGTACTTC.

This clonotype was seen a handful of times. V and J are TRBV20-1 and TRBJ2-5; the match to TRBD2 covers 8 bases. The germline V gene encodes CDR1 DFQATT and CDR2 SNEGSKA (reference sequence). V lost 1 base to trimming and J lost 4 bases; unmatched junction nucleotides: 5. The CDR3 extends over 14 amino acids. CDR3 protein: CSARGGGGRETQYF. Here the CDR3 DNA reads TGCAGTGCTAGAGGGGGCGGGGGGCGAGAGACCCAGTACTTC.

This clonotype was found a few times. The chain joins TRBV7-9 to TRBJ2-3, with a tentative D call TRBD2 (6 bases). Trimming left V 6 bases short and J 5 bases short, with 21 bases between. CDR1 is SEHNR, CDR2 FQNEAQ, per germline (reference sequence). This CDR3 contains 16 residues. CDR3 amino acids: CASRPTGGAGLDTQYF. In nucleotides, the CDR3 is TGTGCCAGCAGGCCCACCGGGGGAGCTGGCTTAGATACGCAGTATTTT. Looking up the rest from reference TRBV7-9 and TRBJ2-3 gives the full variable domain: DTGVSQNPRHKITKRGQNVTFRCDPISEHNRLYWYRQTLGQGPEFLTYFQNEAQLEKSRLLSDRFSAERPKGSFSTLEIQRTEQGDSAMYLCASRPTGGAGLDTQYFGPGTRLTVL.

The rearrangement joins TRBV27 to TRBJ2-7; possible D gene TRBD1, 6 bases. CDR1 MNHEY and CDR2 SMNVEV come from the germline V gene (reference sequence). V lost 10 bases to trimming and J lost 0 bases, with 25 bases between them. This CDR3 spans 17 amino acids. This chain's CDR3 is CATSLTPAGATSYEQYF. DNA for the CDR3: TGTGCCACCTCTCTCACCCCCGCAGGGGCCACCTCCTACGAGCAGTACTTC.

This clonotype occurred a few times. This sequence joins TRBV6-6 and TRBJ2-7, with 7 bases lining up with TRBD2. Trimming removed 8 bases from V and 4 bases from J; junction bases left unmatched: 8. Germline loops: CDR1 MNHNY, CDR2 SVGAGI (reference sequence). CDR3 length: 13 amino acids. The CDR3 loop reads CASHAGARYEQYF. The CDR3 bases are TGTGCCAGCCACGCGGGAGCTCGGTACGAGCAGTACTTC.

In this sample, this clonotype turned up many times. The chain joins TRBV12-3 or TRBV12-4 to TRBJ2-5, with 8 bases matching TRBD2. With 6 bases clipped from V and 5 bases from J, the junction kept 5 bases outside the gene matches. The CDR3 covers 13 residues. The DNA for the CDR3 is TGTGCCAGCAGCCCGGGGGGGCGGGAGACCCAGTACTTC. The encoded protein is CASSPGGRETQYF.

This chain connects TRBV7-6 to TRBJ1-6; D possibly corresponds to TRBD1 (5 bases). The germline V gene has CDR1 SGHVS and CDR2 FNYEAQ. V was trimmed by 6 bases and J by 10 bases, leaving 13 bases between them. The CDR3 runs to 13 residues. The CDR3 here is CASRQDPGSPLHF. The CDR3 DNA reads as TGTGCCAGCAGACAGGATCCTGGGTCACCCCTCCACTTT.

The J gene is TRBJ2-3, the V gene TRBV20-1; D is unresolved. The CDR3 contains 14 residues. Per germline, CDR1 DFQATT and CDR2 SNEGSKA (reference sequence). V lost 0 bases, J lost 2 bases, and 9 bases lay in between. The CDR3 here is CSARDQGVTDTQYF. For the CDR3, the DNA is TGCAGTGCTAGAGATCAAGGAGTCACAGATACGCAGTATTTT.

The rearrangement links TRBV6-1 to TRBJ2-7; D uncertain. The germline gives CDR1 MNHNS, CDR2 SASEGT. This CDR3 is built from 13 residues. V was pared by 6 bases and J by 1 base, with 10 bases between. The CDR3 nucleotides read TGTGCCAGCAGCAGAAAAGGGTCCTACGAGCAGTACGTC. It is translated as CASSRKGSYEQYV.

The rearrangement links TRBV5-6 to TRBJ1-4, with 10 bases identical to TRBD1. CDR1 SGHDT and CDR2 YYEEEE come from the germline V gene. The CDR3 consists of 16 residues. V lost 4 bases to trimming and J lost 5 bases; unmatched junction nucleotides: 8. CDR3 bases: TGTGCCAGCAGCCGCACCCCGGGACAGGGGAATGAAAAACTGTTTTTT. Translating it yields CASSRTPGQGNEKLFF.

This clonotype was found a few times. V is TRBV29-1 and J is TRBJ2-1, with 8 bases fitting TRBD2. This CDR3 spans 13 amino acids. V dropped 6 bases and J dropped 7; count of bases not matched to a gene: 8. Germline V CDR1 and CDR2: SQVTM, ANQGSEA. The CDR3 sequence is CSVHYGGGNEQFF. CDR3 DNA: TGCAGCGTCCATTACGGCGGGGGGAATGAGCAGTTCTTC.

This clonotype was found a few times. The V call is TRBV15, the J call TRBJ1-1; D possibly corresponds to TRBD1 (5 bases). The CDR3 contains 15 residues. Germline lookup yields CDR1 LNHNV and CDR2 YYDKDF (reference sequence). The ends were cut back, 8 bases at V and 4 bases at J, with 20 bases in the middle. CDR3 DNA sequence: TGTGCCACCGGGGGGGATGAGGCGGGGAGCACTGAAGCTTTCTTT. Residues: CATGGDEAGSTEAFF.

The chain carries TRBV28 and TRBJ2-6; TRBD1 is a possible D gene (5 bases). The ends were cut back, 6 bases at V and 0 bases at J, with 12 bases in the middle. This CDR3 is built from 16 residues. Germline CDR1 reads MDHEN; CDR2 reads SYDVKM. CDR3 region: CASRSQGYSGANVLTF. The CDR3 DNA follows: TGTGCCAGCAGATCCCAGGGTTACTCTGGGGCCAACGTCCTGACTTTC.

The chain joins TRBV20-1 to TRBJ2-5; 13 bases line up with TRBD2. Unmatched junction bases numbered 6, after V lost 6 bases and J lost 2 bases. Germline-derived CDR1 and CDR2 are DFQATT and SNEGSKA (reference sequence). This CDR3 spans 15 amino acids. CDR3: CSARLAGGLQETQYF. In DNA form, the CDR3 reads TGCAGTGCCCGACTAGCGGGGGGCTTGCAAGAGACCCAGTACTTC.

Only a few counts were recorded for this clonotype. This chain connects TRBV15 to TRBJ2-5, with D perhaps matching TRBD2 (7 bases). The CDR3 consists of 14 residues. CDR1 is LNHNV and CDR2 is YYDKDF in the germline V gene (reference sequence). Trimming left V 4 bases short and J 5 bases short, with 14 bases between. CDR3 nucleotide sequence: TGTGCCACCAGCAAGGCGGGGGCAATCGAGACCCAGTACTTC. It encodes CATSKAGAIETQYF. The full variable domain, its missing parts supplied by reference TRBV15 and TRBJ2-5, is DAMVIQNPRYQVTQFGKPVTLSCSQTLNHNVMYWYQQKSSQAPKLLFHYYDKDFNNEADTPDNFQSRRPNTSFCFLDIRSPGLGDTAMYLCATSKAGAIETQYFGPGTRLLVL.